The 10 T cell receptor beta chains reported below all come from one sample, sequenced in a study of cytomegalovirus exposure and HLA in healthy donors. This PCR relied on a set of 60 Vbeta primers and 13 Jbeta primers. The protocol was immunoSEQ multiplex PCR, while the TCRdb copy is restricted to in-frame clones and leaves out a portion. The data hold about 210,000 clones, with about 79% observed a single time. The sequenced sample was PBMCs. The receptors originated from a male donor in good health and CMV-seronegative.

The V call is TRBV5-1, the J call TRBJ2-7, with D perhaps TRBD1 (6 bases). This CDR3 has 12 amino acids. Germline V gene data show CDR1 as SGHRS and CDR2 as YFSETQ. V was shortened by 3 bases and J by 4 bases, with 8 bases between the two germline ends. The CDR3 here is CASSSGQYEQYF. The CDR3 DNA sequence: TGCGCCAGCAGCTCCGGACAGTACGAGCAGTACTTC.

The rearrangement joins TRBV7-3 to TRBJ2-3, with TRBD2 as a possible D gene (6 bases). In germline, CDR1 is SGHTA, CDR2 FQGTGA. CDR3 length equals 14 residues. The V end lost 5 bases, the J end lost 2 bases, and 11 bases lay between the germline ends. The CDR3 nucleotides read TGTGCCAGCAGCGGTCGCGGGATCACAGATACGCAGTATTTT. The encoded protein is CASSGRGITDTQYF.

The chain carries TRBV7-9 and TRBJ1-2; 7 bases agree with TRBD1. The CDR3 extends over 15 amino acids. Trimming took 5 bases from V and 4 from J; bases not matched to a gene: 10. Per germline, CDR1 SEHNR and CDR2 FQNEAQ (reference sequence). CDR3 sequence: CASSRQGGNFYGYTF. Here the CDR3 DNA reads TGTGCCAGCAGCCGACAGGGCGGAAATTTCTATGGCTACACCTTC.

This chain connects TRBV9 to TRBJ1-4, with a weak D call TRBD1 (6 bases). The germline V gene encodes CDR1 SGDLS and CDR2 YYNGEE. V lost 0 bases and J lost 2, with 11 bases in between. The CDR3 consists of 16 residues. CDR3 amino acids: CASSVGPGGTNEKLFF. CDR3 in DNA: TGTGCCAGCAGCGTAGGCCCGGGGGGCACTAATGAAAAACTGTTTTTT.

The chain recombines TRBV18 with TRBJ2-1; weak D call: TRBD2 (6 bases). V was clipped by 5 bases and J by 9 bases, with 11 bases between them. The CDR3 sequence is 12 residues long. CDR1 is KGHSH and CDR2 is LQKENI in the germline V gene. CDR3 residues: CASSAVGGEQFF. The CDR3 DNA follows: TGTGCCAGCTCAGCGGTGGGAGGTGAGCAGTTCTTC.

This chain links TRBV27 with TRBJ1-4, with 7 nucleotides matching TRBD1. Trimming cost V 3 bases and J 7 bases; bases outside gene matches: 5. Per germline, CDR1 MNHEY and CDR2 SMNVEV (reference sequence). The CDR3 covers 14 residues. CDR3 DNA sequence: TGTGCCAGCAGTTTTACAGGGGTCGGTGAAAAACTGTTTTTT. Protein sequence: CASSFTGVGEKLFF.

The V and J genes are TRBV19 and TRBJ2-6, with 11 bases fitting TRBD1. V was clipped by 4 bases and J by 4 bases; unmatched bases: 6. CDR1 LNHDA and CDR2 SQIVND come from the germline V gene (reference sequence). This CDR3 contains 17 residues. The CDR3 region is CASSTGQGAIGANVLTF. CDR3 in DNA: TGTGCCAGTAGTACAGGACAGGGGGCCATCGGGGCCAACGTCCTGACTTTC.

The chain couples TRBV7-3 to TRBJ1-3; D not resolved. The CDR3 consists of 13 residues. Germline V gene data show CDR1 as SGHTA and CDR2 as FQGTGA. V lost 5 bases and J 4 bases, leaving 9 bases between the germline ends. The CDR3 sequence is CASSLGHGNTIYF. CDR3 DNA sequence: TGTGCCAGCAGCCTAGGCCACGGAAACACCATATATTTT.

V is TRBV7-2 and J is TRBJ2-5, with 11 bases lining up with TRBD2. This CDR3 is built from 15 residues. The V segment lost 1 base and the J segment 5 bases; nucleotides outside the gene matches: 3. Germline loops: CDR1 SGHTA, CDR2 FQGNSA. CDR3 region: CASSLELAGGETQYF. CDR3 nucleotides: TGTGCCAGCAGCTTAGAGCTAGCGGGAGGTGAGACCCAGTACTTC.

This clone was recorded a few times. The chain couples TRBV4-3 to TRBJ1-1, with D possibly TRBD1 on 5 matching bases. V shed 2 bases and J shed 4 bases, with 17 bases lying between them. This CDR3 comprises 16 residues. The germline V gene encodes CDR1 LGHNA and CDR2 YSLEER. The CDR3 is CASSQYGGGPGTEAFF. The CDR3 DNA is TGCGCCAGCAGCCAATACGGGGGGGGTCCAGGCACTGAAGCTTTCTTT.